These 22 T cell receptor beta chains were all obtained from the same sample, sequenced in a study of identical twins. Via MiXCR, TCRdb re-called the 5' RACE reads, giving one row per CDR3 protein. The table shows 1.5 million to 2 million distinct CDR3 sequences, with 32% occurring only once. Sequencing was performed on cord blood. These receptors originate from a newborn girl in good health.

DNA of the CDR3: TGCGCCAGCGGGACTAGCGGAGGATGGAATGAGCAGTTCTTC. Translating it yields CASGTSGGWNEQFF. The chain recombines TRBV5-1 with TRBJ2-1, with 11 bases fitting TRBD2. Germline values: CDR1 SGHRS, CDR2 YFSETQ. Unmatched junction bases numbered 7, after V lost 7 bases and J lost 7 bases. The CDR3 consists of 14 residues.

This clonotype was picked up a small number of times. The rearrangement joins TRBV3-1 to TRBJ1-1; D call uncertain. CDR1 is LGHDT, CDR2 YNNKEL, per germline (reference sequence). CDR3 length equals 11 residues. V lost 2 bases, J lost 6 bases, and 4 bases lay in between. The CDR3 region is CASSQRAEAFF. The CDR3 DNA is TGTGCCAGCAGCCAACGGGCTGAAGCTTTCTTT.

The rearrangement links TRBV29-1 to TRBJ1-2, with no clear D. This CDR3 is 13 amino acids long. The V and J ends lost 5 bases and 8 bases respectively, with 18 bases between them. Germline CDR1 is SQVTM and CDR2 is ANQGSEA. The CDR3 reads CSVLQSMSRGYTF. DNA for the CDR3: TGCAGCGTTCTTCAGAGTATGAGTCGGGGCTACACCTTC.

The V and J genes are TRBV20-1 and TRBJ2-7, with 7 bases matching TRBD1. Germline V CDR1 and CDR2: DFQATT, SNEGSKA (reference sequence). V gave up 7 bases and J gave up 3 bases; unmatched junction bases: 9. This CDR3 region has 13 residues. The CDR3 DNA sequence: TGCAGTGTACATAGCAGGGGGAACTACGAGCAGTACTTC. It codes for CSVHSRGNYEQYF.

V gene TRBV25-1 combines with J gene TRBJ2-1, with D possibly being TRBD1 or TRBD2 (6 bases each). The J call may be incorrect, as the DNA end agrees better with TRBJ2-7. This CDR3 comprises 17 residues. Looked up from germline, CDR1 is MGHDK and CDR2 is SYGVNS. In nucleotides, the CDR3 is TGTGCCAGCAGTGAAGCGGACCGGGGGCGAACTTACAATGAGCAGTACTTC. Encoded protein: CASSEADRGRTYNEQYF.

This clonotype was detected a few times. The chain has TRBV20-1 and TRBJ2-4; D may be TRBD1 (6 bases). The CDR3 has 13 amino acids. The V gene lost 6 bases and the J gene lost 0 bases, with 9 bases spanning the gap. The germline CDR1 and CDR2 sequences are DFQATT and SNEGSKA (reference sequence). The CDR3 DNA is TGCAGTGCCCGGACAGTAGCCAAAAACATTCAGTACTTC. Translated, it gives CSARTVAKNIQYF.

The chain employs TRBV12-3 or TRBV12-4 and TRBJ2-2; 8 nucleotides line up with TRBD1. The CDR3 has 16 residues. The trim removed 5 bases at V and 0 bases at J, leaving 5 bases unmatched. CDR3 amino acids: CASSPQGASNTGELFF. As DNA, the CDR3 is TGTGCCAGCAGTCCTCAGGGGGCTTCGAACACCGGGGAGCTGTTTTTT.

A few counts support this clonotype. The chain combines TRBV6-1 with TRBJ2-3; D call uncertain. Germline V gene lookup returns CDR1 MNHNS and CDR2 SASEGT. The CDR3 is 14 residues long. V dropped 1 base and J dropped 2 bases, with 7 bases sitting between them. CDR3 sequence (DNA): TGTGCCAGCAGTGAAGGCCCCCTCACAGATACGCAGTATTTT. It encodes CASSEGPLTDTQYF.

V and J are TRBV3-1 and TRBJ2-1, with TRBD1 matching 9 bases. The V gene end was trimmed by 0 bases and the J gene end by 0 bases; junction bases not matched to a gene: 3. The CDR3 is 17 residues long. Germline V CDR1 and CDR2: LGHDT, YNNKEL (reference sequence). The CDR3 DNA reads as TGTGCCAGCAGCCAAGACCCGACAGGGGGCTCCTACAATGAGCAGTTCTTC. The encoded protein is CASSQDPTGGSYNEQFF.

This clonotype was observed a handful of times. The chain recombines TRBV7-2 with TRBJ2-7; TRBD2 matches at 9 bases. The V segment lost 8 bases and the J segment 6 bases; nucleotides outside the gene matches: 8. CDR1 is SGHTA, CDR2 FQGNSA, per germline. The CDR3 is 13 residues long. In DNA, the CDR3 is TGTGCCAGCGGTCGTAGCGGGAGTCTCGAGCAGTACTTC. This codes for CASGRSGSLEQYF.

V and J are TRBV27 and TRBJ2-5; 9 nucleotides line up with TRBD1. The J call is uncertain, as TRBJ2-7 better fits the DNA end. Germline V gene sequence: CDR1 MNHEY, CDR2 SMNVEV (reference sequence). The CDR3 has 15 amino acids. Here the CDR3 DNA reads TGTGCCAGCAGTTTAAGGGGGACAGGGAGGAACGAGCAGTACTTC. It encodes CASSLRGTGRNEQYF.

This clonotype was picked up many times. The chain combines TRBV10-3 with TRBJ2-1; D gene ambiguous. CDR1 ENHRY and CDR2 SYGVKD come from the germline V gene. V dropped 0 bases and J dropped 7 bases, with 1 base sitting between them. This CDR3 has 11 amino acids. Written as DNA, the CDR3 is TGTGCCATCAGTGAGTCGAATGAGCAGTTCTTC. It specifies CAISESNEQFF.

The V gene is TRBV7-6, the J gene TRBJ2-7; tentatively, D is TRBD2 (7 bases). V lost 4 bases and J 3 bases, leaving 22 bases between the germline ends. Looked up from germline, CDR1 is SGHVS and CDR2 is FNYEAQ. CDR3 size: 17 residues. CDR3 sequence reads: CASSSLGGQGPLYEQYF. CDR3 in DNA: TGTGCCAGCAGCTCCTTGGGGGGGCAGGGACCCCTCTACGAGCAGTACTTC. Complete variable domain (other parts from reference TRBV7-6 and TRBJ2-7): GAGVSQSPRYKVTKRGQDVALRCDPISGHVSLYWYRQALGQGPEFLTYFNYEAQQDKSGLPNDRFSAERPEGSISTLTIQRTEQRDSAMYRCASSSLGGQGPLYEQYFGPGTRLTVT.

Concerning this clonotype: Germline is not matched at one junction end, which may reflect a read error. The chain links TRBV3-1 to TRBJ2-1; tentative D call: TRBD2 (6 bases). The CDR3 is made up of 12 amino acids. CDR1 and CDR2 (germline): LGHDT, YNNKEL (reference sequence). CDR3 sequence: CASSRGYNDQFF. The CDR3 region has the DNA TGTGCCAGCTCTCGGGGGTACAATGATCAGTTCTTC.

This clonotype appeared a few times. J is TRBJ1-2 and V is TRBV6-5; 9 bases are shared with TRBD1. The CDR3 has 13 residues. Trimming took 6 bases from V and 6 from J; bases not matched to a gene: 5. Germline CDR1 MNHEY, CDR2 SVGAGI. Written as DNA, the CDR3 is TGTGCCAGCAGCCGGACAGGGGTGGATGGCTACACCTTC. It yields the protein CASSRTGVDGYTF.

The gene calls are TRBV7-2 and TRBJ1-6; D uncertain. The CDR3 runs 14 residues. Trimming removed 7 bases from V and 1 base from J, with 8 bases in between. Per germline, CDR1 SGHTA and CDR2 FQGNSA. The CDR3 DNA reads as TGTGCCAGCAATCATAGGTCCTATAATTCACCCCTCCACTTT. Its translation: CASNHRSYNSPLHF.

The CDR3 sequence: CSVSAGSSSPLHF. In DNA form, the CDR3 reads TGCAGCGTTTCCGCGGGGTCTAGCTCACCCCTCCACTTT. The rearrangement joins TRBV29-1 to TRBJ1-6; D is uncertain. Germline CDR1 reads SQVTM; CDR2 reads ANQGSEA. Trimming stripped 5 bases from V and 10 bases from J, with 15 bases between. This CDR3 has 13 residues. The full variable domain, in which reference TRBV29-1 and TRBJ1-6 provide the parts outside the CDR3, is SAVISQKPSRDICQRGTSLTIQCQVDSQVTMMFWYRQQPGQSLTLIATANQGSEATYESGFVIDKFPISRPNLTFSTLTVSNMSPEDSSIYLCSVSAGSSSPLHFGNGTRLTVT.

This clonotype has more than one count but fewer than ten. The chain uses TRBV20-1 and TRBJ2-1; no firm D call. V was pared by 1 base and J by 3 bases, with 13 bases between. Germline values: CDR1 DFQATT, CDR2 SNEGSKA (reference sequence). The CDR3 extends over 15 amino acids. The CDR3 DNA reads TGCAGTGCTAGAGGGGTGCGTGAAGGCTACAATGAGCAGTTCTTC. Protein product: CSARGVREGYNEQFF.

The V gene is TRBV4-2, the J gene TRBJ1-2; 8 bases map to TRBD1. CDR3 length: 15 amino acids. CDR1 and CDR2 (germline): LGHNA, YNFKEQ. With V trimmed by 0 bases and J by 5 bases, 5 bases remained unmatched. CDR3 amino acids: CASSQDITGGYGYTF. Here the CDR3 DNA reads TGTGCCAGCAGCCAAGATATAACAGGGGGATATGGCTACACCTTC.

This chain connects TRBV9 to TRBJ2-1, with D uncertain. V gave up 2 bases and J gave up 2 bases, with 11 bases separating them. The CDR3 is 15 amino acids. The V gene's germline CDR1 is SGDLS and CDR2 YYNGEE. DNA of the CDR3: TGTGCCAGCAGCGTTGCCAGGATAGCCTACAATGAGCAGTTCTTC. This translates into CASSVARIAYNEQFF. The full variable domain, completed using reference TRBV9 and TRBJ2-1, is DSGVTQTPKHLITATGQRVTLRCSPRSGDLSVYWYQQSLDQGLQFLIQYYNGEERAKGNILERFSAQQFPDLHSELNLSSLELGDSALYFCASSVARIAYNEQFFGPGTRLTVL.

The rearrangement joins TRBV18 to TRBJ2-3, with 9 bases aligning to TRBD2. Germline trimming cut 4 bases from V and 0 bases from J; bases unmatched to any gene: 5. This CDR3 region has 16 residues. Germline lookup yields CDR1 KGHSH and CDR2 LQKENI. The CDR3, as DNA: TGTGCCAGCTCACATTATGGACTAGCGAGCACAGATACGCAGTATTTT. This translates into CASSHYGLASTDTQYF.

This clonotype was seen only a few times. The chain recombines TRBV9 with TRBJ2-1, with a possible D match to TRBD2 (6 bases). The CDR3 is 15 residues long. Germline values: CDR1 SGDLS, CDR2 YYNGEE. Trimming removed 4 bases at V and 5 bases at J, with 16 bases between. The CDR3 here is CASSPQGGAHNEQFF. The CDR3 DNA reads TGTGCCAGCAGCCCCCAGGGCGGGGCTCACAATGAGCAGTTCTTC. The variable domain in full, with the rest retrieved from reference TRBV9 and TRBJ2-1, is DSGVTQTPKHLITATGQRVTLRCSPRSGDLSVYWYQQSLDQGLQFLIQYYNGEERAKGNILERFSAQQFPDLHSELNLSSLELGDSALYFCASSPQGGAHNEQFFGPGTRLTVL.